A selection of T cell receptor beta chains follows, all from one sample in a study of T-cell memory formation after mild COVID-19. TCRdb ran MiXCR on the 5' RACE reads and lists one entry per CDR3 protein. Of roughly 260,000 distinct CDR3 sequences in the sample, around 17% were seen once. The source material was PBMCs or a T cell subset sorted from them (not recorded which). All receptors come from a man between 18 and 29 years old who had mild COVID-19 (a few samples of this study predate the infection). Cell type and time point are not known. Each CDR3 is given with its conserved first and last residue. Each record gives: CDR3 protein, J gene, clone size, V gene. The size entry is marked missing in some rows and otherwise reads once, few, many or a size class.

cdr3_aa: CASSARTSGGPDTQYF
j_call: TRBJ2-3
clone_size: -
v_call: TRBV9

cdr3_aa: CSASLGSNQPQHF
j_call: TRBJ1-5
clone_size: many
v_call: TRBV20-1

cdr3_aa: CASSSRRTTQDTQYF
j_call: TRBJ2-3
clone_size: many
v_call: TRBV7-2

cdr3_aa: CASSFSDPRTYEQYF
j_call: TRBJ2-7
clone_size: -
v_call: TRBV5-5

cdr3_aa: CASSFYPSSYNEQFF
j_call: TRBJ2-1
clone_size: many
v_call: TRBV5-1

cdr3_aa: CASTPGQGFYGYTF
j_call: TRBJ1-2
clone_size: -
v_call: TRBV6-5

cdr3_aa: CASSPQWGRETQYF
j_call: TRBJ2-5
clone_size: many
v_call: TRBV18

cdr3_aa: CSARVASPATNEKLFF
j_call: TRBJ1-4
clone_size: -
v_call: TRBV20-1

cdr3_aa: CASSVGQYYGYTF
j_call: TRBJ1-2
clone_size: -
v_call: TRBV9

cdr3_aa: CASSGQQMNTEAFF
j_call: TRBJ1-1
clone_size: -
v_call: TRBV12-3/TRBV12-4

cdr3_aa: CASSLAGAGELFF
j_call: TRBJ2-2
clone_size: -
v_call: TRBV12-3/TRBV12-4

cdr3_aa: CASSVSPQAGDTQYF
j_call: TRBJ2-3
clone_size: few
v_call: TRBV9

cdr3_aa: CSAREGGINQPQHF
j_call: TRBJ1-5
clone_size: -
v_call: TRBV20-1

cdr3_aa: CASSHLRGTSSYNEQFF
j_call: TRBJ2-1
clone_size: -
v_call: TRBV4-3

cdr3_aa: CASSKGQLNTEAFF
j_call: TRBJ1-1
clone_size: -
v_call: TRBV5-5

cdr3_aa: CASGLRGGSNQPQHF
j_call: TRBJ1-5
clone_size: -
v_call: TRBV7-2

cdr3_aa: CASSASGLADGEQFF
j_call: TRBJ2-1
clone_size: many
v_call: TRBV7-8

cdr3_aa: CASSRQGRDSPLHF
j_call: TRBJ1-6
clone_size: -
v_call: TRBV25-1

cdr3_aa: CASSESTGTGGGRAFF
j_call: TRBJ1-1
clone_size: few
v_call: TRBV6-4

cdr3_aa: CASSEGRQAGRSQYF
j_call: TRBJ2-7
clone_size: once
v_call: TRBV2

cdr3_aa: CASSHPGSGWDATQYF
j_call: TRBJ2-5
clone_size: few
v_call: TRBV12-3/TRBV12-4

cdr3_aa: CSARVYPLRTAQGYTF
j_call: TRBJ1-2
clone_size: -
v_call: TRBV20-1